This T cell receptor (beta chain) was documented in a study of blood T cell repertoires in COVID-19. With V trimmed by 6 bases and J by 5 bases, 1 base remained unmatched. CDR1 and CDR2 from the germline V gene are SNHLY and FYNNEI. The length of the CDR3 is 13 residues. The study counted Cohort 3 donors as recovered given two negative PCRs, clearance, or symptom resolution. Method: immunoSEQ multiplex PCR; TCRdb's copy keeps in-frame clones and lacks some. The table has fewer than 300,000 clones, 80% to 95% seen once. V and J are TRBV2 and TRBJ2-7; 13 positions agree with TRBD2. Material: PBMCs or T cells enriched from blood (not recorded which). The receptor was derived from a woman between 25 and 40 years old who had recovered from COVID-19. This CDR3 reads CASRLAGGNEQYF. CDR3 nucleotides: TGTGCCAGCAGACTAGCGGGAGGGAACGAGCAGTACTTC.